What follows are 6 T cell receptor beta chains derived from one specimen sequenced in a study of T cell clonality in common variable immunodeficiency. Study results and limitations: Common variable immunodeficiency TCR beta sequences reportedly had fewer deletions and N-nucleotide insertions.

Their antigens are not known. The protocol was immunoSEQ multiplex PCR, while the TCRdb copy is restricted to in-frame clones and leaves out a portion. The sample contains tens of thousands of clones, none occurring once; around 3.1% lies in the top ten. Material: peripheral blood mononuclear cells. Every receptor here comes from a human donor with common variable immunodeficiency.

This clone was seen at least ten times. Sequencing ends 3 residues short of the CDR3 end; the germline J gene provides the rest. The chain has TRBV9 and TRBJ1-1; D gene uncertain. Trimming left V 0 bases short and J 0 bases short, with 9 bases between. This CDR3 has 15 amino acids. CDR1 and CDR2 (germline): SGDLS, YYNGEE. The part of the CDR3 DNA that was read is TGTGCCAGCAGCGTAGCTGGGCAGCTGAACACTGAA. The encoded protein is CASSVAGQLNTE. The complete CDR3 protein is CASSVAGQLNTEAFF.

This clone was seen more than once but under ten times. The read gets to within 3 residues of the CDR3 end, and the germline J gene fills in the rest. The chain recombines TRBV7-6 with TRBJ2-1; 9 bases map to TRBD1. The CDR3 consists of 16 residues. Germline-derived CDR1 and CDR2 are SGHVS and FNYEAQ. V was clipped by 0 bases and J by 3 bases; unmatched bases: 3. CDR3 sequence reads: CASSLAPTGGYNEQFF. CDR3 bases read: TGTGCCAGCAGCTTAGCGCCGACAGGGGGCTACAATGAG.

The CDR3: CASQKGTGGSTEAFF. Partial CDR3 DNA: TGTGCCAGCCAAAAAGGGACTGGGGGAAGCACTGAA. This sequence joins TRBV2 and TRBJ1-1; D possibly corresponds to TRBD1 (5 bases). The CDR3 end lies 3 residues beyond the end of the read and is filled in from the germline J gene. The CDR3 is made up of 15 amino acids. Germline assignment: CDR1 SNHLY and CDR2 FYNNEI. The V end lost 8 bases, the J end lost 4 bases, and 20 bases lay between the germline ends. Using reference TRBV2 and TRBJ1-1 for the parts outside the CDR3, the full variable domain is EPEVTQTPSHQVTQMGQEVILRCVPISNHLYFYWYRQILGQKVEFLVSFYNNEISEKSEIFDDQFSVERPDGSNFTLKIRSTKLEDSAMYFCASQKGTGGSTEAFFGQGTRLTVV.

This clone has more than one count but fewer than ten. The missing CDR3 end, 3 residues past where the read stops, is filled in from the germline J gene. The V call is TRBV7-9, the J call TRBJ1-1, with D possibly being TRBD1 (5 bases). Germline V lookup: CDR1 SEHNR, CDR2 FQNEAQ (reference sequence). The CDR3 has 12 residues. The CDR3 here is CASSLLGLGAFF. CDR3 DNA, as far as it was read: TGTGCCAGCAGCTTATTGGGACTGGGA.

This clone was counted many times. The CDR3 goes on 3 residues after the read ends, and that part is filled in from the germline J gene. V and J are TRBV5-6 and TRBJ2-2, with D possibly TRBD1 on 5 matching bases. CDR3 length: 12 amino acids. V was cut by 7 bases and J by 6 bases, with 10 bases left in between. Germline CDR1 and CDR2: SGHDT and YYEEEE. CDR3 sequence reads: CASGAPPGELFF. The DNA read from the CDR3 is TGTGCCAGCGGGGCTCCTCCCGGGGAG.

This clone came up many times. The CDR3 end falls 3 residues outside the read, so it is completed with the germline J gene. The chain joins TRBV11-2 to TRBJ1-5, with 10 bases matching TRBD1. The CDR3 sequence is 14 residues long. CDR1 is SGHAT, CDR2 FQNNGV, per germline. CDR3 DNA (partial): TGTGCCAGCAGCTCCACCGGGACAGGGGATCCC. Its protein is CASSSTGTGDP. The complete CDR3 protein is CASSSTGTGDPQHF.